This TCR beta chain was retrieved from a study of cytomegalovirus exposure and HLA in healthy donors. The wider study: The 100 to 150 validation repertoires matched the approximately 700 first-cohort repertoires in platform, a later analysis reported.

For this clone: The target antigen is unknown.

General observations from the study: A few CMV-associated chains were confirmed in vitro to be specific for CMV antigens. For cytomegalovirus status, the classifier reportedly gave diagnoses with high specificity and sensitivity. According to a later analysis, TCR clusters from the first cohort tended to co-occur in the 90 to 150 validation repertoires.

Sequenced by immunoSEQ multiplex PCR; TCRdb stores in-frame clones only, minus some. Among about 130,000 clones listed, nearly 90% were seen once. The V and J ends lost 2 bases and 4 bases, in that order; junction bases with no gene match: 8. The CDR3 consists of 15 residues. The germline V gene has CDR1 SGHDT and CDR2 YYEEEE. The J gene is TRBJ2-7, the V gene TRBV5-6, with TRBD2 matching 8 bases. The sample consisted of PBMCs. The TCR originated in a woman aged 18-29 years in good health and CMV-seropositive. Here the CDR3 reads CASSFGTGGPYEQYF. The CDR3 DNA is TGTGCCAGCAGCTTCGGAACGGGGGGGCCGTACGAGCAGTACTTC.